The 11 T cell receptor beta chains reported below all come from one sample, sequenced in a study of molecular identifiers for immune sequencing clone quantification. TCRdb independently ran MiXCR on the PCR reads; one entry per CDR3 protein. This sample has fewer than 350,000 distinct CDR3 sequences, with roughly a quarter found just once. Sample: naive CD8+ T cells from blood, with Jurkat cell RNA spiked in. Subset: FACS-sorted CD8+CD4-CCR7+CD45RA+ naive T cells. All receptors come from a human donor in good health. Some libraries in this study had Jurkat cell RNA spiked in.

As regards this clonotype: This clone may be a read error of a much larger clone one base away. The chain links TRBV5-6 to TRBJ2-3; D call uncertain. The germline V gene encodes CDR1 SGHDT and CDR2 YYEEEE. The CDR3 extends over 14 amino acids. The CDR3: CASGLVAQTDTQYF. CDR3 coding DNA: TGTGCCAGCGGCTTGGTGGCCCAAACAGATACGCAGTATTTT.

Notes on this clonotype: This may stem from a read error, because a much larger clone lies one nucleotide away. J is TRBJ1-1 and V is TRBV15; maybe TRBD1 (5 bases). This CDR3 spans 16 amino acids. Per germline, CDR1 LNHNV and CDR2 YYDKDF (reference sequence). The CDR3 protein is CATSGTGTSKGTEASF. For the CDR3, the DNA is TGTGCCACCAGCGGTACCGGGACCTCCAAAGGGACTGAAGCTTCCTTT.

This clonotype has ten or more counts. The chain is built from TRBV29-1 and TRBJ2-2; D gene uncertain. V lost 4 bases, J lost 4 bases, and 4 bases lay in between. Looked up from germline, CDR1 is SQVTM and CDR2 is ANQGSEA. The CDR3 sequence is 11 residues long. This chain's CDR3 is CSVVVTGELFF. CDR3 DNA sequence: TGCAGCGTTGTAGTCACCGGGGAGCTGTTTTTT.

This clonotype was observed many times. V usage is TRBV9 and J usage is TRBJ2-3, with D unresolved. Germline lookup yields CDR1 SGDLS and CDR2 YYNGEE. With 3 bases removed from V and 7 bases from J, the gap between germline ends came to 9 bases. The CDR3 runs to 12 residues. In DNA form, the CDR3 reads TGTGCCAGCAGCGGAATGGGGTATACGCAGTATTTT. Its translation: CASSGMGYTQYF.

The rearrangement links TRBV4-1 to TRBJ2-7; the match to TRBD2 covers 8 bases. The germline V gene encodes CDR1 MGHRA and CDR2 YSYEKL. Trimming removed 0 bases from V and 1 base from J; junction bases left unmatched: 11. The CDR3 is 18 amino acids. DNA for the CDR3: TGCGCCAGCAGCCAAGAACCCGCACGGGGGGGCCTGTCCTACGAGCAGTACTTC. Residues: CASSQEPARGGLSYEQYF.

In regard to this clonotype: Germline is not matched at one junction end, which may reflect a read error. J is TRBJ2-3 and V is TRBV7-8; TRBD2 aligns across 8 bases. This CDR3 region has 16 residues. Germline CDR1 SGHVS, CDR2 FQNEAQ. The CDR3 bases are TGTGCCAGCAGCTTAGCGATCGGGGGGGTATCAGATGCGCAGTATTTT. Translation gives CASSLAIGGVSDAQYF. The full variable domain, its missing parts supplied by reference TRBV7-8 and TRBJ2-3, is GAGVSQSPRYKVAKRGQDVALRCDPISGHVSLFWYQQALGQGPEFLTYFQNEAQLDKSGLPSDRFFAERPEGSVSTLKIQRTQQEDSAVYLCASSLAIGGVSDAQYFGPGTRLTVL.

This clonotype showed up many times. The chain carries TRBV9 and TRBJ2-7; D tentatively reads TRBD1 or TRBD2 (7 bases each). Looked up from germline, CDR1 is SGDLS and CDR2 is YYNGEE. The CDR3 is made up of 14 amino acids. The V and J ends lost 0 bases and 4 bases respectively, with 11 bases between them. CDR3 bases: TGTGCCAGCAGCGTAGGGCAGGGGGGGTACGAGCAGTACTTC. Amino acids: CASSVGQGGYEQYF.

The V gene is TRBV7-9, the J gene TRBJ2-2; D is undetermined. The germline V gene encodes CDR1 SEHNR and CDR2 FQNEAQ (reference sequence). Trimming cost V 5 bases and J 1 base, with 17 bases left between them. The CDR3 length is 17 residues. The CDR3 bases are TGTGCCAGCAGCCCCCCCCCAACGCATGGGAACACCGGGGAGCTGTTTTTT. Encoded protein: CASSPPPTHGNTGELFF.

This clonotype came up many times. The gene calls are TRBV7-9 and TRBJ2-3, with 7 nucleotides matching TRBD1. The CDR3 has 16 amino acids. The germline gives CDR1 SEHNR, CDR2 FQNEAQ (reference sequence). J was trimmed by 3 bases and V by 5 bases; bases with no gene match: 11. The CDR3 loop reads CASSVLQGWKTDTQYF. The CDR3 nucleotides read TGTGCCAGCAGCGTACTACAGGGGTGGAAGACAGATACGCAGTATTTT.

A few counts support this clonotype. The gene calls are TRBV5-1 and TRBJ1-1, with no clear D. The CDR3 has 14 amino acids. Germline CDR1 reads SGHRS; CDR2 reads YFSETQ. V was cut by 3 bases and J by 1 base, with 10 bases left in between. The CDR3 sequence: CASSWAGTNTEAFF. In DNA form, the CDR3 reads TGCGCCAGCAGCTGGGCAGGCACGAACACTGAAGCTTTCTTT.

CDR3 protein: CASSDTAYGYTF. As DNA, the CDR3 is TGTGCCAGCAGTGACACCGCTTATGGCTACACCTTC. This chain uses TRBV12-3 or TRBV12-4 with TRBJ1-2; D is unresolved. The CDR3 extends over 12 amino acids. Deletions cut 5 bases from V and 5 bases from J, with 9 bases between.